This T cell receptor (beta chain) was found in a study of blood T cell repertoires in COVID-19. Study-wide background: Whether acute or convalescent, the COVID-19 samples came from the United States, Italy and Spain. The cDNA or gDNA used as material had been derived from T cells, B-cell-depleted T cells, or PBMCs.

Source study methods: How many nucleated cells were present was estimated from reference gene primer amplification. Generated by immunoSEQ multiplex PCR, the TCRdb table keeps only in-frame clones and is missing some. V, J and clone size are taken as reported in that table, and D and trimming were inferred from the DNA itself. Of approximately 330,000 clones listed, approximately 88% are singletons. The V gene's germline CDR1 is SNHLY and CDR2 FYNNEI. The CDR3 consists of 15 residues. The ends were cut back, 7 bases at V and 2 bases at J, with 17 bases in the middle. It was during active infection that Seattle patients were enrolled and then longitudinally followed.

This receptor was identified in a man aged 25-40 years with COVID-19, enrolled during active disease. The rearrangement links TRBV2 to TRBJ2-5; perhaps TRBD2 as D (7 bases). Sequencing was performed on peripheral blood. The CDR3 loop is CASKPKGGGQETQYF. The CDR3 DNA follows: TGTGCCAGCAAACCCAAGGGGGGGGGTCAAGAGACCCAGTACTTC.